This TCR beta chain derives from a study of T cells after yellow fever vaccination. For TCR, cDNA came from 5'RACE template switching, which added a universal primer site and UMIs. MiXCR was run by TCRdb on the 5' RACE reads, yielding one entry per CDR3 protein. The repertoire holds under 600,000 distinct CDR3 sequences, 13% seen once, with about an eighth in the top ten. The source material was PBMCs, sampled on the day of the yellow fever booster vaccination. The receptor's source is a man aged 25-40 years who received the YFV17D yellow fever vaccine.

CDR3 in amino acids: CASSQERVRSKTLSGELFF. The CDR3 DNA is TGTGCCAGCAGCCAAGAAAGAGTCAGGTCTAAAACTCTCTCGGGGGAGCTGTTTTTT. The rearrangement uses TRBV3-1 and TRBJ2-2; D not resolved. This CDR3 comprises 19 residues. Germline V CDR1 and CDR2: LGHDT, YNNKEL (reference sequence). V dropped 0 bases and J dropped 8 bases, with 25 bases sitting between them.